Below, 15 T cell receptor beta chains from the same sample are listed, as sequenced in a study of blood T cells in healthy people across ages. With a J-beta primer mix and a sample-barcoded 5' primer, a second PCR ran 7 to 11 cycles. TCRdb reanalysed the 5' RACE reads using MiXCR and keeps one entry per CDR3 protein. The sample gives around 800,000 distinct CDR3 sequences, roughly 44% of which show up once; about 21% is in the top ten. Material for sequencing was blood. The receptors were gathered from a man in his 60s in good health.

V gene TRBV9 combines with J gene TRBJ2-5, with 10 bases matching TRBD2. J lost 0 bases, V lost 4 bases, and 6 bases had no gene match. The germline gives CDR1 SGDLS, CDR2 YYNGEE. The CDR3 is 16 residues long. The CDR3, as DNA: TGTGCCAGCAGCCCAGGACTAGCGGCCCACCAAGAGACCCAGTACTTC. Its protein product is CASSPGLAAHQETQYF.

The rearrangement links TRBV3-1 to TRBJ2-1; the D gene could be TRBD1 or TRBD2 (5 bases each). V shed 4 bases and J shed 7 bases, with 17 bases lying between them. CDR1 and CDR2 (germline): LGHDT, YNNKEL (reference sequence). The CDR3 extends over 15 amino acids. CDR3 amino acids: CASSRGQGRRNEQFF. CDR3 nucleotides: TGTGCCAGCAGCCGAGGGCAGGGTCGTAGGAATGAGCAGTTCTTC.

CDR3 protein: CASSQGGLNTGELFF. The CDR3 DNA follows: TGCGCCAGCAGCCAGGGGGGCCTGAACACCGGGGAGCTGTTTTTT. This rearrangement joins TRBV4-3 to TRBJ2-2; the D gene could be TRBD1 or TRBD2 (6 bases each). CDR3 length: 15 amino acids. CDR1 is LGHNA, CDR2 YSLEER, per germline. V gave up 3 bases and J gave up 1 base, with 9 bases separating them.

The gene calls are TRBV6-2 or TRBV6-3 and TRBJ2-7; perhaps TRBD1 as D (7 bases). The length of the CDR3 is 13 residues. CDR1 MNHEY and CDR2 SVGEGT come from the germline V gene. The V end was cut by 10 bases, the J end by 2 bases, with 15 bases between. CDR3 nucleotides: TGTGCCACTCGAGCAGGGGGGCCCTACGAGCAGTACTTC. Translation gives CATRAGGPYEQYF.

This clonotype showed up just a few times. The chain couples TRBV27 to TRBJ1-4; D remains unclear. The germline V gene encodes CDR1 MNHEY and CDR2 SMNVEV (reference sequence). The CDR3 is made up of 15 amino acids. Trimming removed 7 bases at V and 5 bases at J, with 17 bases between. This chain's CDR3 is CASKNYRKENEKLFF. CDR3 DNA: TGTGCCAGCAAAAACTACCGAAAGGAAAATGAAAAACTGTTTTTT.

This clonotype was seen more than once but under ten times. The chain employs TRBV7-9 and TRBJ2-1, with 10 bases lining up with TRBD2. This CDR3 spans 15 amino acids. J lost 8 bases, V lost 5 bases, and 9 bases had no gene match. Germline V gives CDR1 SEHNR, CDR2 FQNEAQ (reference sequence). Here the CDR3 reads CASSTLAGAGDEQFF. The DNA for the CDR3 is TGTGCCAGCAGCACCCTAGCGGGGGCCGGGGATGAGCAGTTCTTC.

The chain is built from TRBV21-1 and TRBJ2-2; no DNA check was done on the table's D call, TRBD1. TRBV21-1 is labeled a pseudogene. The CDR3 is 15 residues long. CDR3 protein: CASSKGGQGTGELFF. The CDR3 DNA follows: TGTGCCAGCAGCAAAGGGGGACAGGGTACCGGGGAGCTGTTTTTT.

With respect to this clonotype: A much larger clone lies one base from this, so it may be a read error. The chain links TRBV20-1 to TRBJ2-7; TRBD2 is a possible D gene (6 bases). The CDR3 extends over 15 amino acids. Trimming shortened V by 0 bases and J by 4 bases, and 16 bases separated the two germline ends. Germline V CDR1 and CDR2: DFQATT, SNEGSKA (reference sequence). The CDR3 DNA reads as TGCAGTGCTAGAGATGTTGGGACTGGGGGATACGAGCAGTACTTC. This translates into CSARDVGTGGYEQYF.

V gene TRBV28 combines with J gene TRBJ2-7, with D possibly TRBD1 on 5 matching bases. This CDR3 spans 15 amino acids. Trimming removed 5 bases from V and 2 bases from J, with 16 bases in between. The V gene's germline CDR1 is MDHEN and CDR2 SYDVKM. The CDR3 is CASSRGHDLPYEQYF. CDR3 DNA sequence: TGTGCCAGCAGTCGAGGACATGACCTACCCTACGAGCAGTACTTC.

Notes on this clonotype: Because the CDR3's place on the DNA is in doubt, the DNA is left out and the CDR3 is given as listed by TCRdb. The chain joins TRBV21-1 to TRBJ1-1. TRBV21-1 is classified as a pseudogene. The CDR3 numbers 19 amino acids, ends counted. The CDR3: CASAKPEFFGLGSDTEAFF.

CDR3 in DNA: TGCGCCAGCAGCTTGTTGCAGGGGGAAAAACTGTTTTTT. It yields the protein CASSLLQGEKLFF. The rearrangement joins TRBV5-1 to TRBJ1-4; tentative D call: TRBD1 (6 bases). V lost 1 base, J lost 8 bases, and 9 bases lay in between. The CDR3 loop spans 13 amino acids. Germline V gene lookup returns CDR1 SGHRS and CDR2 YFSETQ.

Only a few counts were recorded for this clonotype. The chain couples TRBV7-2 to TRBJ2-1; D is unclear. V was clipped by 2 bases and J by 7 bases, with 12 bases between them. The CDR3 has 14 amino acids. Per germline, CDR1 SGHTA and CDR2 FQGNSA. The CDR3 spells CASSLILIGNEQFF. The CDR3 DNA reads as TGTGCCAGCAGCTTAATTCTTATAGGGAATGAGCAGTTCTTC.

This clonotype was seen ten or more times. This chain connects TRBV12-3 or TRBV12-4 to TRBJ2-1; D call uncertain. The CDR3 sequence is 10 residues long. Trimming shortened V by 3 bases and J by 9 bases, and 3 bases separated the two germline ends. CDR3 in amino acids: CASSLGEQFF. As DNA, the CDR3 is TGTGCCAGCAGTTTGGGTGAGCAGTTCTTC.

The rearrangement uses TRBV20-1 and TRBJ2-5; D is perhaps TRBD2 (7 bases). Matching the DNA end better, TRBJ2-7 makes the J call doubtful. CDR1 is DFQATT and CDR2 is SNEGSKA in the germline V gene (reference sequence). The CDR3 runs to 17 residues. Written as DNA, the CDR3 is TGCAGTGCTAGACCCTCCCAAAGGGGGGCGGGGGCCTACGAGCAGTACTTC. It specifies CSARPSQRGAGAYEQYF.

This rearrangement joins TRBV5-5 to TRBJ1-1; perhaps TRBD1 as D (5 bases). Per the germline V gene, CDR1 is SGHKS and CDR2 is YYEKEE (reference sequence). V lost 2 bases and J 4 bases, leaving 15 bases between the germline ends. CDR3 length: 15 amino acids. The CDR3, as DNA: TGTGCCAGCAGCTTTCAGGACACCAGAACCACTGAAGCTTTCTTT. Protein sequence: CASSFQDTRTTEAFF.